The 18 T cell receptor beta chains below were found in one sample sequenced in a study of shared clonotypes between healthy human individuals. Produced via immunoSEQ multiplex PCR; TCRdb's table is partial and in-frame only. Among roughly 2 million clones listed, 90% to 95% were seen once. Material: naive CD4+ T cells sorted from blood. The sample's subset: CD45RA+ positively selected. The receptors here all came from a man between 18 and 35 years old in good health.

In nucleotides, the CDR3 is TGTGCCAGCAGCTTGGGGTTCGGGCAGTACTTC. Its protein product is CASSLGFGQYF. The chain employs TRBV7-9 and TRBJ2-7; D call uncertain. The V end was cut by 3 bases, the J end by 9 bases, with 9 bases between. Germline values: CDR1 SEHNR, CDR2 FQNEAQ (reference sequence). The length of the CDR3 is 11 residues.

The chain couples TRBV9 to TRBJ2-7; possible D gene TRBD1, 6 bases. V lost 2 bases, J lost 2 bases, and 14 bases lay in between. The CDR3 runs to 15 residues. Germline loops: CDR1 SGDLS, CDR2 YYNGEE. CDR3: CASSVGWTEAYEQYF. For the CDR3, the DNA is TGTGCCAGCAGCGTGGGATGGACAGAGGCCTACGAGCAGTACTTC.

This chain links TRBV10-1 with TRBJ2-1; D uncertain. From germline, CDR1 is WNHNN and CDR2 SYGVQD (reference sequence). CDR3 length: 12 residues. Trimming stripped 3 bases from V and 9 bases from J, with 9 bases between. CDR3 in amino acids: CASSEGPVEQFF. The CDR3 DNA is TGCGCCAGCAGTGAAGGCCCCGTTGAGCAGTTCTTC.

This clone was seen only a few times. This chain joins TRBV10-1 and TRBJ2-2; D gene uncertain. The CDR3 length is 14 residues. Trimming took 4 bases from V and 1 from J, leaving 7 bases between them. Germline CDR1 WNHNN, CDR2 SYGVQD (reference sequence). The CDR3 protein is CASSAPMNTGELFF. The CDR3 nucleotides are TGCGCCAGCAGTGCCCCGATGAACACCGGGGAGCTGTTTTTT.

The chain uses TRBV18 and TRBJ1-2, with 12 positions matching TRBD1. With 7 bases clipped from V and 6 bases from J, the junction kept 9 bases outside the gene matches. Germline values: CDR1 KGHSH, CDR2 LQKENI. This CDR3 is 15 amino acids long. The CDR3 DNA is TGTGCCAGCTTGGGGACAGGGGGCTACCTTGATGGCTACACCTTC. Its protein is CASLGTGGYLDGYTF.

CDR3 DNA sequence: TGTGCCTGGAGTCGGGCGGGAGGGACGTACAATGAGCAGTTCTTC. This encodes CAWSRAGGTYNEQFF. J is TRBJ2-1 and V is TRBV30; 9 bases line up with TRBD2. J lost 4 bases, V lost 2 bases, and 6 bases had no gene match. Germline V lookup: CDR1 GTSNPN, CDR2 SVGIG (reference sequence). The CDR3 has 15 residues.

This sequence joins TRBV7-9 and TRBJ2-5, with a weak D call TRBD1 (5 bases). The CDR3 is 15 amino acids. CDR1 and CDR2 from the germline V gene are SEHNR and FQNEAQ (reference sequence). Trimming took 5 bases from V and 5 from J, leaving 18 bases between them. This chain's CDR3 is CASSLLGPIQETQYF. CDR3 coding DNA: TGTGCCAGCAGCCTCCTGGGGCCCATTCAGGAGACCCAGTACTTC.

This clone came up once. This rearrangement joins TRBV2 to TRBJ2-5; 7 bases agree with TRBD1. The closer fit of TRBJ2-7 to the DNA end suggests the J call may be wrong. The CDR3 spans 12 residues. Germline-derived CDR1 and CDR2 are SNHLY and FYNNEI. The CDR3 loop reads CASSGDSYEQYF. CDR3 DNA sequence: TGTGCCAGCAGTGGGGACAGCTACGAGCAGTACTTC.

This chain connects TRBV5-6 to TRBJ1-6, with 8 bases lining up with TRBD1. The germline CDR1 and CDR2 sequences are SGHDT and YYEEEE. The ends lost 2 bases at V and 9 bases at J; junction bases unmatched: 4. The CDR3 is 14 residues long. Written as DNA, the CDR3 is TGTGCCAGCAGCTTACAAGACAGGGGTTCACCCCTCCACTTT. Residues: CASSLQDRGSPLHF.

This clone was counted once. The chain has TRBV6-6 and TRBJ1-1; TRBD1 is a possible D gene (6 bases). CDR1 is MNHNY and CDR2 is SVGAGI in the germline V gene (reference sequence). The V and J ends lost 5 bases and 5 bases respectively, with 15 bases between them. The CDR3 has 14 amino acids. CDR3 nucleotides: TGTGCCAGCAGTCCCTACCACAGGGAAACTGAAGCTTTCTTT. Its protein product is CASSPYHRETEAFF.

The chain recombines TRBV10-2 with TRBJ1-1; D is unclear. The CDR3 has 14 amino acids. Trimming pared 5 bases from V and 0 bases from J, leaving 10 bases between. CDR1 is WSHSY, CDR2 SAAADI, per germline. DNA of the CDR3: TGCGCCAGCAGTCCACGCCAAGTGAACACTGAAGCTTTCTTT. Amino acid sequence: CASSPRQVNTEAFF.

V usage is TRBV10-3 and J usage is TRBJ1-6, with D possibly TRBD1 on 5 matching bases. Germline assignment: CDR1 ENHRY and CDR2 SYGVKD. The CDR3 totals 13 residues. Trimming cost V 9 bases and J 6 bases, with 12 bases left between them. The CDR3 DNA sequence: TGTGCCATAAGACTGACAGTTAATTCACCCCTCCACTTT. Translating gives CAIRLTVNSPLHF.

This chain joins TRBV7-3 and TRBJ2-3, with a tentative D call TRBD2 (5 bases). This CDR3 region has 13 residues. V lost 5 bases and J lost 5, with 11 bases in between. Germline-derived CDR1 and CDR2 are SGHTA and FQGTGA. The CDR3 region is CASSLSGKDTQYF. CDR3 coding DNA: TGTGCCAGCAGCCTAAGCGGTAAAGATACGCAGTATTTT.

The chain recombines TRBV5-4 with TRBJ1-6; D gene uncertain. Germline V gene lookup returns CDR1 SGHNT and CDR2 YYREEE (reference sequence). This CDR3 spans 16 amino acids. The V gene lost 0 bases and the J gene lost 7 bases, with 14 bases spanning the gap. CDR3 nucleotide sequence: TGTGCCAGCAGCTTGGGTCAAGCGGCCCCCAATTCACCCCTCCACTTT. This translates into CASSLGQAAPNSPLHF.

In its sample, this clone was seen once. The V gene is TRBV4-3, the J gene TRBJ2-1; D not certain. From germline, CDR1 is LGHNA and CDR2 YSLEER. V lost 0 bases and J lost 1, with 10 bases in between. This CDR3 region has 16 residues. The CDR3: CASSQDIAVSYNEQFF. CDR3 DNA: TGCGCCAGCAGCCAAGATATCGCGGTTTCCTACAATGAGCAGTTCTTC.

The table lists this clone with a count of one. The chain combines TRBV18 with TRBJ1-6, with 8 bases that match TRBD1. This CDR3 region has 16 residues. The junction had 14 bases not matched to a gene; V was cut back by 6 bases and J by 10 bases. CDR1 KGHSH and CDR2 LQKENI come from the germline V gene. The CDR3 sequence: CASSPSTGGSRSPLHF. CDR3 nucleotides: TGTGCCAGCTCGCCTTCCACAGGGGGTTCTCGGTCACCCCTCCACTTT.

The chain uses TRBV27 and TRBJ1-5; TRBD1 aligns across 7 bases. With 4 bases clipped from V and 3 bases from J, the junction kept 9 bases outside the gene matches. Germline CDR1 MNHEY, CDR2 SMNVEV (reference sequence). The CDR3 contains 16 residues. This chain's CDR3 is CASSSTTGPHNQPQHF. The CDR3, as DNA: TGTGCCAGCAGTTCGACGACAGGGCCGCACAATCAGCCCCAGCATTTT.

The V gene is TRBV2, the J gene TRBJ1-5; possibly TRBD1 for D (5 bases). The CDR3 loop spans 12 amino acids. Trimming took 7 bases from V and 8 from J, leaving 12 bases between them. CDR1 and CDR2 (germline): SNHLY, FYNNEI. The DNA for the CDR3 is TGTGCCAGCACAGGGAACGAGGAGCCCCAGCATTTT. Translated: CASTGNEEPQHF.